The present T cell receptor (beta chain) was sequenced within a study of CD4 T cell repertoires in COVID-19. Overall study context: CFSE-low cells expanded approximately 11 days with IL-2, then restimulated with other coronavirus spikes.

Points from the study as a whole: Some SARS-CoV-2 clonotypes, between 7 and 25%, recurred in SARS-CoV and/or HKU1 cultures. Suggested intraclonal diversification: top SARS-CoV-2-reactive clonotypes appeared in two or three memory subsets.

The CDR3 has 15 residues. Germline V CDR1 and CDR2: SGHRS, YFSETQ. The V segment lost 0 bases and the J segment 7 bases; nucleotides outside the gene matches: 8. The memory T cells were sequenced right after ex vivo isolation, without culture. Libraries were prepared by immunoSEQ multiplex PCR; TCRdb keeps only in-frame clonotypes and omits some of them. The data contain approximately 8,400 clones, around four fifths of them seen just once; the ten biggest clones take up roughly 2.1%. A remark on this clone: Antigen: not known.

This sequence originates from a human donor who had COVID-19. The chain couples TRBV5-1 to TRBJ2-3; TRBD2 aligns across 7 bases. This specimen consisted of effector memory CD4+ T cells from blood, obtained before the COVID-19 pandemic. Here the CDR3 reads CASSLGTGGKNTQYF. CDR3 sequence (DNA): TGCGCCAGCAGCTTGGGGACGGGGGGTAAGAATACGCAGTATTTT.